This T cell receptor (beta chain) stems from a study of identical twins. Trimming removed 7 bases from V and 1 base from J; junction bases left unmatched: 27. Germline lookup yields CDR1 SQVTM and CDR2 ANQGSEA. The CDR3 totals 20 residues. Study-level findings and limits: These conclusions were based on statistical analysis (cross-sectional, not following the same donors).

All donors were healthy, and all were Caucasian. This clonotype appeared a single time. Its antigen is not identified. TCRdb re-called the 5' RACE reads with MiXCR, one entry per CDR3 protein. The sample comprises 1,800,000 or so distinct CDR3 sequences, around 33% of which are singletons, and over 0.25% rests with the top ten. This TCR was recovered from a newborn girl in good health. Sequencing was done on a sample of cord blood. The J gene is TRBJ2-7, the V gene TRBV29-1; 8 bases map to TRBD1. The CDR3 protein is CSDPPSDGGLEQGGSYEQYF. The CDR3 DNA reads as TGCAGCGACCCACCATCCGACGGGGGTCTCGAACAGGGGGGATCCTACGAGCAGTACTTC.